The clone carrying this TCR beta chain was seen ten or more times. This sample is drawn from a study of early T cells in non-severe SARS-CoV-2 infection. The V and J ends lost 1 base and 5 bases respectively, with 12 bases between them. The CDR3 consists of 15 residues. Germline assignment: CDR1 SNHLY and CDR2 FYNNEI. TCRdb re-derived calls from the 5' RACE reads in MiXCR, one entry per CDR3 protein. Of about 64,000 distinct CDR3 sequences in the sample, around 13% were seen once. The gene calls are TRBV2 and TRBJ2-1; D is unclear. This material consisted of whole blood, taken at baseline. This clonotype was sampled from an adult who was a healthcare worker with PCR-confirmed SARS-CoV-2 infection or an uninfected control (not recorded which). As DNA, the CDR3 is TGTGCCAGCAGTGAAGTCCGGGCCCTGGACAATGAGCAGTTCTTC. It codes for CASSEVRALDNEQFF.